Listed below are T cell receptor beta chains from one sample, sequenced in a study of T cell clonotyping in hematopoietic cell transplantation. Sequencing was performed with immunoSEQ multiplex PCR; in TCRdb, only in-frame clones are kept and a portion is missing. This sample has about 36,000 clones, with over 80% found just once. Sequenced material: peripheral blood mononuclear cells. The receptors derive from a woman in her thirties or forties in good health. Some clones in this sample may be carry-over from other donors' samples. The CDR3 runs from the conserved cysteine through the conserved F or W. Each record gives: clone size, J gene, D gene, CDR3 length, V gene, CDR3 DNA, CDR3 protein. D genes are given only for firm matches. Part of the rows lack a size; the others show once, few, many or a class for expanded clones.

>once|TRBJ2-7|TRBD1|14|TRBV11-1
TGTGCCAGCAGCTTAGCCCAGGGGGTCTACGAGCAGTACTTC
CASSLAQGVYEQYF
>NA|TRBJ2-4|NA|14|TRBV30
TGTGCCTGGAGTAAGCGCCCAGGTGGGAACATTCAGTACTTC
CAWSKRPGGNIQYF
>once|TRBJ2-7|TRBD2|15|TRBV5-4
TGTGCCAGCAGCCGGACTAGCGGGAGCTCCTACGAGCAGTACTTC
CASSRTSGSSYEQYF
>NA|TRBJ2-7|NA|14|TRBV29-1
TGCAGCGTATCCAAAGCAGGGGATCCCCTCGAGCAGTACTTC
CSVSKAGDPLEQYF
>NA|TRBJ1-4|NA|13|TRBV5-1
TGCGCCAGCAGCTTCGGTTTTGGGGAAAAACTGTTTTTT
CASSFGFGEKLFF
>NA|TRBJ1-1|NA|13|TRBV5-1
TGCGCCAGCAGCCCGGAGACGAACACTGAAGCTTTCTTT
CASSPETNTEAFF
>NA|TRBJ2-7|NA|16|TRBV27
TGTGCCAGCAGTACCACTTTCCGGGACACCCGTCTGGAGCAGTACTTC
CASSTTFRDTRLEQYF
>NA|TRBJ2-1|NA|14|TRBV14
TGTGCCAGCAGCCAACGGGCAGCCTACAATGAGCAGTTCTTC
CASSQRAAYNEQFF
>NA|TRBJ2-5|TRBD1|12|TRBV6-1
TGTGCCAGCAGACAGGGGGAAGAGACCCAGTACTTC
CASRQGEETQYF
>NA|TRBJ2-2|NA|15|TRBV11-1
TGTGCCAGCAGCTTTGCAGGGGCCGGAACCGGGGAGCTGTTTTTT
CASSFAGAGTGELFF
>NA|TRBJ1-1|NA|13|TRBV19
TGTGCCAGTAGACCCCAATGGAACACTGAAGCTTTCTTT
CASRPQWNTEAFF
>NA|TRBJ1-5|NA|17|TRBV28
TGTGCCAGCAGTTTAATAGCCAGAGACTTAATCTCACAGCCCCAGCATTTT
CASSLIARDLISQPQHF
>few|TRBJ2-7|NA|16|TRBV4-1
TGCGCCAGCAGCCAAGATCTGCGGGACCCGAACTACGAGCAGTACTTC
CASSQDLRDPNYEQYF
>NA|TRBJ1-5|NA|15|TRBV2
TGTGCCAGCAGTGTGGGGGTAGATAGCAATCAGCCCCAGCATTTT
CASSVGVDSNQPQHF
>NA|TRBJ2-3|NA|12|TRBV13
TGTGCCAGCAGCTTACAGCTAGATACGCAGTATTTT
CASSLQLDTQYF
>NA|TRBJ1-5|NA|17|TRBV28
TGTGCCAGCAGTTTAGCCGGGTCCTATGCGAGCAATCAGCCCCAGCATTTT
CASSLAGSYASNQPQHF
>NA|TRBJ1-2|NA|13|TRBV6-5
TGTGCCAGCAGTTACACGGCCCTTTATGGCTACACCTTC
CASSYTALYGYTF
>NA|TRBJ1-2|NA|13|TRBV30
TGTGCCTGGAGTAGCGAGGGAAAGAATGGCTACACCTTC
CAWSSEGKNGYTF
>NA|TRBJ1-2|NA|14|TRBV6-6
TGTGCCAGCAGTCCCCCCCAACAGCTTAATGGCTACACCTTC
CASSPPQQLNGYTF
>NA|TRBJ2-2|TRBD1|16|TRBV13
TGTGCCAGCAGCTTAAGGGGACAGGGGTTGAGCGGGGAGCTGTTTTTT
CASSLRGQGLSGELFF
>NA|TRBJ2-3|NA|13|TRBV6-1
TGTGCCATCATGGAGTACGGCATGAATACGCAGTATTTT
CAIMEYGMNTQYF
>NA|TRBJ1-3|NA|12|TRBV7-8
TGTGCCAGCAGTCGTCCTGGAAACACCATATATTTT
CASSRPGNTIYF
>NA|TRBJ1-4|NA|12|TRBV30
TGTGCCTGGAGCCTTCGGGGTGAAAAACTGTTTTTT
CAWSLRGEKLFF
>NA|TRBJ2-7|NA|15|TRBV5-6
TGTGCCAGCAGCCCCATTTACGGTGCGACCTACGAGCAGTACTTC
CASSPIYGATYEQYF
>NA|TRBJ1-2|TRBD1|15|TRBV4-1
TGCGCCAGCAGCCTTGTGACAGGGGTCAACTATGGCTACACCTTC
CASSLVTGVNYGYTF
>NA|TRBJ1-5|TRBD1|14|TRBV6-5
TGTGCCAGCAGTTACTCACAGGGGATCTCGCCCCAGCATTTT
CASSYSQGISPQHF
>NA|TRBJ1-1|NA|13|TRBV19
TGTGCCAGTAGTACACAGGCAAACACTGAAGCTTTCTTT
CASSTQANTEAFF
>NA|TRBJ1-2|NA|13|TRBV6-5
TGTGCCAGCGCAAGGTCGGGGAACTATGGCTACACCTTC
CASARSGNYGYTF
>NA|TRBJ2-7|NA|13|TRBV7-9
TGTGCCAGCAGCCCCTGGGGATCCTACGAGCAGTACTTC
CASSPWGSYEQYF
>NA|TRBJ2-1|TRBD2|16|TRBV7-9
TGTGCCAGCAGCGGACCTAGGAGCGGGAGGGCAAATGAGCAGTTCTTC
CASSGPRSGRANEQFF
>NA|TRBJ1-2|TRBD1|16|TRBV27
TGTGCCAGCACCCGCCGGACAGGGCAATCTAACTATGGCTACACCTTC
CASTRRTGQSNYGYTF
>NA|TRBJ2-2|NA|11|TRBV30
TGTGGGGGTTGTGACACCGGGGAGCTGTTTTTT
CGGCDTGELFF
>NA|TRBJ2-7|NA|13|TRBV6-5
TGTGCTAGTTGTGGGGGGAGCCCCTACGAGCAGTACTTC
CASCGGSPYEQYF
>NA|TRBJ1-1|NA|15|TRBV28
TGTGCCAGCAGATTAATCCCAGAATCCAACACTGAAGCTTTCTTT
CASRLIPESNTEAFF
>NA|TRBJ1-4|NA|15|TRBV28
TGTGCCAGCAGTACACCAGGGAGTGCTAATGAAAAACTGTTTTTT
CASSTPGSANEKLFF
>NA|TRBJ2-7|NA|14|TRBV7-2
TGTGCCAGCAGCTTATATGGGACACAGTACGAGCAGTACTTC
CASSLYGTQYEQYF
>NA|TRBJ1-1|NA|13|TRBV7-2
TGTGCCAGCAGCTTAGCCGTAGCGGGTGAAGCTTTCTTT
CASSLAVAGEAFF